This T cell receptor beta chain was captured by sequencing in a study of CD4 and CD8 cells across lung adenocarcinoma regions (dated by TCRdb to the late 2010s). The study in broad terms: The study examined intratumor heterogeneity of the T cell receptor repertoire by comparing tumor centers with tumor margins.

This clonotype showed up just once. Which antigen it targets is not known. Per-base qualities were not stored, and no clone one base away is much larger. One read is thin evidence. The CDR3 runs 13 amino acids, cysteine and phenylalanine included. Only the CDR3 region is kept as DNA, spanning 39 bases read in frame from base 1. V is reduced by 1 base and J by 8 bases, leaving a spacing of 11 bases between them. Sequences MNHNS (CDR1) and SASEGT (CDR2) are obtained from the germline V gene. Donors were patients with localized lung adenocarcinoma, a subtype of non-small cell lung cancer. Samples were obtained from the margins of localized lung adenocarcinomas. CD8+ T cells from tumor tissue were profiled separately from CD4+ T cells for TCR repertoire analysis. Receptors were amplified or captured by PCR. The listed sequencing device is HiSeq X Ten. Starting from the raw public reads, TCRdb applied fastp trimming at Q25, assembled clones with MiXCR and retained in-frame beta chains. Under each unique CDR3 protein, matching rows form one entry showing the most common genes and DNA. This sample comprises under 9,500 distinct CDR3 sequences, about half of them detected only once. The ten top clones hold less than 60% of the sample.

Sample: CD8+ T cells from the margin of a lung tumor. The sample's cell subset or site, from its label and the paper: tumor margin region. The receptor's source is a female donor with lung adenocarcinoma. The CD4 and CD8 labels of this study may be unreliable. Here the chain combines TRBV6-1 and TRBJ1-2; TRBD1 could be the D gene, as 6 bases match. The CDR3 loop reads CASSEVQGQGYTF. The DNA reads TGTGCCAGCAGTGAAGTACAGGGCCAGGGCTACACCTTC.